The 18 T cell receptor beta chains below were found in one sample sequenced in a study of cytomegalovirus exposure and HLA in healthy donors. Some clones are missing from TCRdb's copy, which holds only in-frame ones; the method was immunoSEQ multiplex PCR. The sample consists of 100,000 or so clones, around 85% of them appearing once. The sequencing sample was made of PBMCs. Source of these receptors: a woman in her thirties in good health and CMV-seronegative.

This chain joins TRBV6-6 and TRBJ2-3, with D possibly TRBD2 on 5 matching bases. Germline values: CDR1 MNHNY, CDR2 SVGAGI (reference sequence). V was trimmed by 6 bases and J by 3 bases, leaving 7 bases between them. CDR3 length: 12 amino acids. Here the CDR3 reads CASSPGTDTQYF. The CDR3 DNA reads TGTGCCAGCAGCCCGGGAACAGATACGCAGTATTTT.

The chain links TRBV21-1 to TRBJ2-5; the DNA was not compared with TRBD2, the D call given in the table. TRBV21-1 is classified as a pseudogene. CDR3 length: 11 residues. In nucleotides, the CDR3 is TGTGCCAGCGCGACTTGGGAGACCCAGTACTTC. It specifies CASATWETQYF.

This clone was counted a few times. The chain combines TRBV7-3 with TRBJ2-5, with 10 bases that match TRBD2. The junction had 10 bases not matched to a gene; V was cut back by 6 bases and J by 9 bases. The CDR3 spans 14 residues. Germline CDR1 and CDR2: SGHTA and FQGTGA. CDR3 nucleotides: TGTGCCAGCAGTTCTAGCGGGGGTCAGGGGGCCCAGTACTTC. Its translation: CASSSSGGQGAQYF.

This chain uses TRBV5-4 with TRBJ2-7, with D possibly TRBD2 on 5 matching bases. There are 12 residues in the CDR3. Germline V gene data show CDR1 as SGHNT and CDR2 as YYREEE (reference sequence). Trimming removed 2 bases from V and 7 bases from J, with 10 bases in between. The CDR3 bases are TGTGCCAGCAGCTTCTCAACGGGGGAGCAGTACTTC. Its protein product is CASSFSTGEQYF. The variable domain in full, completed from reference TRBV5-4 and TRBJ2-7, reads ETGVTQSPTHLIKTRGQQVTLRCSSQSGHNTVSWYQQALGQGPQFIFQYYREEENGRGNFPPRFSGLQFPNYSSELNVNALELDDSALYLCASSFSTGEQYFGPGTRLTVT.

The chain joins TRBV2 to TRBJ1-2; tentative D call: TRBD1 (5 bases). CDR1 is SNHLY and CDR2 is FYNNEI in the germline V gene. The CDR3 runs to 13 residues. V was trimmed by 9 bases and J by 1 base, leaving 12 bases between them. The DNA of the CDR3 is TGTGCCAGTTGGCGACAGTTTAACTATGGCTACACCTTC. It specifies CASWRQFNYGYTF.

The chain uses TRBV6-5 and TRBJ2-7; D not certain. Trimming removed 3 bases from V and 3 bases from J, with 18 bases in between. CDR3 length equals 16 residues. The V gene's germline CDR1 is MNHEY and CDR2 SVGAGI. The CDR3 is CASSYAAGQRGYEQYF. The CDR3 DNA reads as TGTGCCAGCAGTTATGCTGCCGGCCAACGAGGCTACGAGCAGTACTTC.

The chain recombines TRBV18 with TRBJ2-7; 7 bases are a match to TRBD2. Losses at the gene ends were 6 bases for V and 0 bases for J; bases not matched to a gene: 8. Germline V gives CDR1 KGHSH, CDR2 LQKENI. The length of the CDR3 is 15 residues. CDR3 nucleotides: TGTGCCAGCTCGCAGGCGGGAGTACGCTCCTACGAGCAGTACTTC. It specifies CASSQAGVRSYEQYF.

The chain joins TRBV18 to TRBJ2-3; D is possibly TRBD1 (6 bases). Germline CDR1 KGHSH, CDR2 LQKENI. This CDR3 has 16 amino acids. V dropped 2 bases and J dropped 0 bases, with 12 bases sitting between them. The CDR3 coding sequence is TGTGCCAGCTCACCATGGGGGACACCTAGCACAGATACGCAGTATTTT. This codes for CASSPWGTPSTDTQYF.

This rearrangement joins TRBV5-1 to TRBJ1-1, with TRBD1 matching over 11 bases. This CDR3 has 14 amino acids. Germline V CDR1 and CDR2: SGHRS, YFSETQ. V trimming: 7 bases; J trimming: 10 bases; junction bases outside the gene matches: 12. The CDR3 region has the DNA TGCGCCAGCCGGTCAGGGACAGGGGGGACGGGAGCTTTCTTT. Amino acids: CASRSGTGGTGAFF.

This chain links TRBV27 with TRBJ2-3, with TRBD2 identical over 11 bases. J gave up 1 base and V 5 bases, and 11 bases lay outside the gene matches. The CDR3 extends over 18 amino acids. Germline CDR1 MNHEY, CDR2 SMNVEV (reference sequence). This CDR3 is CASSPQLAGASRTDTQYF. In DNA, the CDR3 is TGTGCCAGCAGTCCCCAACTAGCGGGGGCTTCACGCACAGATACGCAGTATTTT.

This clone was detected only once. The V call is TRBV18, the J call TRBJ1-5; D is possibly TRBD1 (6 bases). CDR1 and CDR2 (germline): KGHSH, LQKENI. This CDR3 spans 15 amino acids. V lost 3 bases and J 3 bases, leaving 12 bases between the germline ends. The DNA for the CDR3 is TGTGCCAGCTCACCTAGGACAGACCCCAATCAGCCCCAGCATTTT. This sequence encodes CASSPRTDPNQPQHF.

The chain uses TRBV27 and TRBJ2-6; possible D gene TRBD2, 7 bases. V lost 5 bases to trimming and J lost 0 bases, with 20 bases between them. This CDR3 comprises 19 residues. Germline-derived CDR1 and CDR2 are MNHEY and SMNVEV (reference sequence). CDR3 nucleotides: TGTGCCAGCAGTCCCCACGTGGGGGGGGCGATCTCTGGGGCCAACGTCCTGACTTTC. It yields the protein CASSPHVGGAISGANVLTF.

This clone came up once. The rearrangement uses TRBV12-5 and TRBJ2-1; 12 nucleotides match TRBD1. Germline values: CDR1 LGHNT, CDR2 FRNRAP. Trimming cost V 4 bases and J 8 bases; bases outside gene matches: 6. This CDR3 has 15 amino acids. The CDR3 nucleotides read TGTGCTAGTGGTTCGCCCGGGACAGGGGGCTATGAGCAGTTCTTC. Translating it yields CASGSPGTGGYEQFF.

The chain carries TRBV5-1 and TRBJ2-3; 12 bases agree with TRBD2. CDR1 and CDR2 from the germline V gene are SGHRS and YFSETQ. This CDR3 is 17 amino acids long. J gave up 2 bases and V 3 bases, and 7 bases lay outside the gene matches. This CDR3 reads CASSSIGLAGTTDTQYF. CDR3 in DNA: TGCGCCAGCAGCTCCATCGGACTAGCGGGGACCACAGATACGCAGTATTTT.

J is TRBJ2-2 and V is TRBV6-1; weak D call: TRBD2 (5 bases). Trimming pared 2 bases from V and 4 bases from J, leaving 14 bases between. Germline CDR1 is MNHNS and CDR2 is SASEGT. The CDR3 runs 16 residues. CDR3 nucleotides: TGTGCCAGCAGTGAATACCGCCCCGGGGTCACCGGGGAGCTGTTTTTT. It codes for CASSEYRPGVTGELFF.

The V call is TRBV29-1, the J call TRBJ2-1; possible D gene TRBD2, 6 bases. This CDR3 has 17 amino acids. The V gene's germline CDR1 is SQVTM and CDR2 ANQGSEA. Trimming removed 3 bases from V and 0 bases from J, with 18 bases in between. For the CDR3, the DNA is TGCAGCGTTGATAGTTGGGGACTTACGTCCTCCTACAATGAGCAGTTCTTC. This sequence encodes CSVDSWGLTSSYNEQFF.

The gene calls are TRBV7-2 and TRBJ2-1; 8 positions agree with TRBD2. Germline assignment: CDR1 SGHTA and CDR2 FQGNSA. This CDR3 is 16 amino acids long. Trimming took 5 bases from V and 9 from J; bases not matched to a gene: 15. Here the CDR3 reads CASSPLRGSGRGEQFF. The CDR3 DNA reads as TGTGCCAGCAGCCCGCTCCGCGGAAGCGGGAGAGGTGAGCAGTTCTTC.

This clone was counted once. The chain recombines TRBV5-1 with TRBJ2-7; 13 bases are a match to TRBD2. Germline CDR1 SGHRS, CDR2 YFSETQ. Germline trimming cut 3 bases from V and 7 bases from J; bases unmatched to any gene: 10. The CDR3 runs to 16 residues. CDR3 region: CASSWTSGGAGREQYF. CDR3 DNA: TGCGCCAGCAGCTGGACTAGCGGGGGAGCCGGACGGGAGCAGTACTTC. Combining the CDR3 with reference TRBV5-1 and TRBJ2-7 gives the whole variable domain KAGVTQTPRYLIKTRGQQVTLSCSPISGHRSVSWYQQTPGQGLQFLFEYFSETQRNKGNFPGRFSGRQFSNSRSEMNVSTLELGDSALYLCASSWTSGGAGREQYFGPGTRLTVT.